One and the same sample provided the 5 T cell receptor beta chains below, sequenced in a study of control samples from healthy donors and cancer patients. Sequencing used immunoSEQ multiplex PCR; TCRdb keeps in-frame clones, though not all of them. The sample shows about 120,000 clones, 87% of them seen only once. The sequencing input was blood. The receptors originated from a man aged 18 to 35 in good health.

V and J are TRBV9 and TRBJ2-1, with unresolved D. CDR3 length equals 15 residues. With 4 bases removed from V and 4 bases from J, the gap between germline ends came to 15 bases. The germline CDR1 and CDR2 sequences are SGDLS and YYNGEE. The CDR3 nucleotides are TGTGCCAGCAGCCCAGACAAAGATCCATACAATGAGCAGTTCTTC. It is translated as CASSPDKDPYNEQFF.

The rearrangement uses TRBV6-1 and TRBJ1-1; D not resolved. CDR1 is MNHNS, CDR2 SASEGT, per germline. V lost 0 bases, J lost 8 bases, and 16 bases lay in between. The CDR3 covers 15 residues. The DNA of the CDR3 is TGTGCCAGCAGTGAAGCCTTAACGACTACTACCGAAGCTTTCTTT. Translated: CASSEALTTTTEAFF.

The J gene is TRBJ2-3, the V gene TRBV10-1; maybe TRBD2 (6 bases). V was shortened by 4 bases and J by 4 bases, with 15 bases between the two germline ends. CDR1 WNHNN and CDR2 SYGVQD come from the germline V gene (reference sequence). CDR3 length equals 15 residues. CDR3 region: CASSGTGEDADTQYF. The CDR3 DNA sequence: TGCGCCAGCAGTGGTACGGGGGAGGATGCAGATACGCAGTATTTT.

The gene calls are TRBV29-1 and TRBJ2-1, with D possibly TRBD1 on 6 matching bases. Trimming pared 0 bases from V and 5 bases from J, leaving 14 bases between. The CDR3 is 15 amino acids. Germline CDR1 and CDR2: SQVTM and ANQGSEA. CDR3 region: CSVEDRGGENNEQFF. The CDR3 DNA is TGCAGCGTTGAAGATCGAGGGGGTGAGAACAATGAGCAGTTCTTC.

The V and J genes are TRBV25-1 and TRBJ2-1; no definite D call. The CDR3 length is 10 residues. V lost 8 bases and J 15 bases, leaving 14 bases between the germline ends. Germline V gene data show CDR1 as MGHDK and CDR2 as SYGVNS. The DNA of the CDR3 is TGTGCCAGCGGGGAACGGGTGGGGTTCTTC. It specifies CASGERVGFF.